This T cell receptor (beta chain) was found in a study of OX40 agonist ivuxolimab in advanced cancers. Study-wide findings and caveats: Patients who responded partially at 0.1-3.0 mg/kg showed clonal expansion ranking among the lowest.

V lost 11 bases and J lost 4, with 19 bases in between. The germline V gene encodes CDR1 MNHNS and CDR2 SASEGT. The CDR3 loop spans 14 amino acids. With regard to this clone: Its cognate antigen is unknown.

Clones were sequenced by immunoSEQ multiplex PCR, and TCRdb holds only the in-frame ones, with some missing. The sample carries under 85,000 clones, more than 75% recorded once. The sample in question was CD4+ or CD8+ T cells sorted from blood, obtained in a trial of the OX40 agonist ivuxolimab. The TCR was taken from an adult with an advanced solid tumor such as melanoma, head and neck, liver or kidney cancer. This chain uses TRBV6-1 with TRBJ2-3, with D perhaps TRBD1 (6 bases). The CDR3 here is CASPGVGGADTQYF. The DNA of the CDR3 is TGTGCCTCCCCCGGGGTAGGGGGTGCAGATACGCAGTATTTT.